The sequence of this T cell receptor (beta chain) was determined in a study of PD-1 blockade in classical Hodgkin lymphoma. Study findings and constraints: Complete responders possessed baseline diversity comparable to newly diagnosed patients.

Remarks on this clone: Its cognate antigen is unknown.

Noted time point: cycle 4 day 1 (C4D1), after more than five weeks of nivolumab. All trial patients relapsed after autologous stem cell transplantation. Sequencing used immunoSEQ multiplex PCR; TCRdb keeps in-frame clones, though not all of them. The data hold some 17,000 clones, with 60% to 75% observed a single time. Trimming stripped 5 bases from V and 2 bases from J, with 18 bases between. Germline V gene sequence: CDR1 SGHVS, CDR2 FQNEAQ. The length of the CDR3 is 16 residues. Sequences were derived from peripheral blood mononuclear cells (PBMCs), sampled before the fourth cycle of nivolumab. The chain employs TRBV7-8 and TRBJ1-1, with D possibly being TRBD1 (5 bases). This sequence was found in a human donor with classical Hodgkin lymphoma. Here the CDR3 reads CASSLGRYDRNTEAFF. CDR3 nucleotide sequence: TGTGCCAGCAGCCTCGGCCGTTATGACAGAAACACTGAAGCTTTCTTT.